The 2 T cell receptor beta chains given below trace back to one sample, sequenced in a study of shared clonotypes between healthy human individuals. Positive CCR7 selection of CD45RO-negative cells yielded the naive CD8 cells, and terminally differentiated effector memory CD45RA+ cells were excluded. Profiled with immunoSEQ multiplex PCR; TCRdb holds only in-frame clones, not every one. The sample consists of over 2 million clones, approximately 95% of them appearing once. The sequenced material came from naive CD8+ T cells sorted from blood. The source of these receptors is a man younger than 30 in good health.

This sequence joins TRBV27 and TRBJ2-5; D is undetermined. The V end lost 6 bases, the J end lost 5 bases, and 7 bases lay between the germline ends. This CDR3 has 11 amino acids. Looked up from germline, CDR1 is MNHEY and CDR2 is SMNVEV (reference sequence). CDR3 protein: CASSRTETQYF. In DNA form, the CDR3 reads TGTGCCAGCAGCCGGACGGAGACCCAGTACTTC.

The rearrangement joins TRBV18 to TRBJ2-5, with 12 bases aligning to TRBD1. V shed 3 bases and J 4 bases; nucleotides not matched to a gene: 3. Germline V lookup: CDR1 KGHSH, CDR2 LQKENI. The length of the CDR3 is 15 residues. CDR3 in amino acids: CASSPGTGGVETQYF. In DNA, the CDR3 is TGTGCCAGCTCACCTGGGACAGGGGGCGTAGAGACCCAGTACTTC.